This T cell receptor beta chain was captured by sequencing in a study of T cell responses to AZD1222 COVID-19 vaccine. Measured with immunoSEQ multiplex PCR; TCRdb has only the in-frame clones, and not every one. The data contain over 45,000 clones, around 87% of them singletons. The CDR3 runs 15 residues. Germline CDR1 and CDR2: GTSNPN and SVGIG (reference sequence). V was shortened by 4 bases and J by 6 bases, with 21 bases between the two germline ends. This clone was counted a single time. This chain links TRBV30 with TRBJ1-2; the D gene is possibly TRBD1 (5 bases). Sample: peripheral blood, taken on day 0 of AZD1222 vaccination. This TCR derives from an adult in good health. DNA for the CDR3: TGTGCCTGGATAGATGGCATAGGGGAAAGGGATGGCTACACCTTC. Translating it yields CAWIDGIGERDGYTF.